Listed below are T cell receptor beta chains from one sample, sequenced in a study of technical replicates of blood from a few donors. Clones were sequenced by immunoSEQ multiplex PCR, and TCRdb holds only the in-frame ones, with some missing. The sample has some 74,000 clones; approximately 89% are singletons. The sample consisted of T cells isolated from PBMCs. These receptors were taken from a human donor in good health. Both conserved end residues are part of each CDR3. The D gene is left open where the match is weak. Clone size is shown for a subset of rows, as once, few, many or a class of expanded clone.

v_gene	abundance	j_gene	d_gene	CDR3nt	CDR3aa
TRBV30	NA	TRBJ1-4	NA	TGTGCCTGGAGTGATGGACAGAGTCAAAAACTGTTTTTT	CAWSDGQSQKLFF
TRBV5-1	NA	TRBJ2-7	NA	TGCGCCAGCACTCCGGCTGGGTCTAGCAGCTACGAGCAGTACTTC	CASTPAGSSSYEQYF
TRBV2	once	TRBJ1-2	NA	TGTGCCAGCTCATTGGGACACCAACTTAACTATGGCTACACCTTC	CASSLGHQLNYGYTF
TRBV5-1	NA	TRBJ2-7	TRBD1	TGCGCCAGCAGCGGGGGGGACAGGGGCTTGGTTGTCGAGCAGTACTTC	CASSGGDRGLVVEQYF
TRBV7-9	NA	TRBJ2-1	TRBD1	TGTGCCAGCAGCTTGGTCCGGACAGGGGATGAGCAGTTCTTC	CASSLVRTGDEQFF
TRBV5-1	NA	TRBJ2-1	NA	TGCGCCAGCAGACAAGGCCTAGCCGGTTCTCTCAATGAGCAGTTCTTC	CASRQGLAGSLNEQFF
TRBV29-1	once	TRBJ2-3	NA	TGCAGCGTACACAGGGGGGGCGCAGATACGCAGTATTTT	CSVHRGGADTQYF
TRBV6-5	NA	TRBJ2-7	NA	TGTGCCAGCAGACTTCAGACGGGCTACGAGCAGTACTTC	CASRLQTGYEQYF
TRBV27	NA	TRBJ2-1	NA	TGTGCCAGCAGTTTATCCCGAGACAATGAGCAGTTCTTC	CASSLSRDNEQFF
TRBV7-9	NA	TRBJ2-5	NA	TGTGCCAGCAGCTTCAGGACTACTAAAGAGACCCAGTACTTC	CASSFRTTKETQYF
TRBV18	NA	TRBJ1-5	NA	TGTGCCAGCCACACGACTACGGAGCAGCCCCAGCATTTT	CASHTTTEQPQHF
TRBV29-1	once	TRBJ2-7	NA	TGCAGCGTTGAATCGGAGGGTACCTACGAGCAGTACTTC	CSVESEGTYEQYF
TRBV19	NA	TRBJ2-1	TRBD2	TGTGCCAGTAGTCTCCGGACTAGCGGGAGTGCGCATGAGCAGTTCTTC	CASSLRTSGSAHEQFF
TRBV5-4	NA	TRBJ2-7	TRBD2	TGTGCCAGCAGCCTCGGGACTAGCGGCGAGCAGTACTTC	CASSLGTSGEQYF
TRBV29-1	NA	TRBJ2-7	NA	TGCAGCGTTGAGGACAGCCGGTACGAGCAGTACTTC	CSVEDSRYEQYF
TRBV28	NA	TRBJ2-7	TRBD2	TGTGCCAGCAGTTTACTAGCGGGAGTTGTGAGGCACGAGCAGTACTTC	CASSLLAGVVRHEQYF
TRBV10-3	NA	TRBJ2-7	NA	TGTGCCATCAGTCGCGAACTTAACTACGAGCAGTACTTC	CAISRELNYEQYF
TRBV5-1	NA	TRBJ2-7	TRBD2	TGCGCCAGCAGACCGGGACTACAGCATTACGAGCAGTACTTC	CASRPGLQHYEQYF
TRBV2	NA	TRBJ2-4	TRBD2	TGTGCCAGCAGTGAAGTGCGGGAGGTGGAAAACATTCAGTACTTC	CASSEVREVENIQYF
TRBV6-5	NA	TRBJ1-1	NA	TGTGCCAGCGTTACTCAGGGGAGGAACACTGAAGCTTTCTTT	CASVTQGRNTEAFF
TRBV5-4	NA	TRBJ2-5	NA	TGTGCCAGCAGCAGAACAGCTCAAGAGACCCAGTACTTC	CASSRTAQETQYF
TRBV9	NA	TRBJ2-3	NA	TGTGCCAGCAGCCCACCCCCCAGCGGCGATACGCAGTATTTT	CASSPPPSGDTQYF
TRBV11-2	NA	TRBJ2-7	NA	TGTGCCAGCACCTCCTCGAAGGTAGCGAACTACGAGCAGTACTTC	CASTSSKVANYEQYF
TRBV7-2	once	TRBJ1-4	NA	TGTGCCAGCAGCTTAGGACAGACAACTAATGAAAAACTGTTTTTT	CASSLGQTTNEKLFF
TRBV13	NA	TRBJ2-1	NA	TGTGCCAGCAGCTTAGGCCTCGGCGGGGTGAATAATGAGCAGTTCTTC	CASSLGLGGVNNEQFF
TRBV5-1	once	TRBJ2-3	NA	TGCGCCAGCAGCTTGATGGGGCGCAGAGATACGCAGTATTTT	CASSLMGRRDTQYF
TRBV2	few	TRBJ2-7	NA	TGTGCCAGCAGTCCACAACGTCCCTACGAGCAGTACTTC	CASSPQRPYEQYF
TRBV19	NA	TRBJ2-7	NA	TGTGCCAGTAACCTGACAGTATACGAGCAGTACTTC	CASNLTVYEQYF
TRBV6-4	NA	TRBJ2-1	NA	TGTGCCAGCAGTGACTACTACACGTACGGCTCCTACAATGAGCAGTTCTTC	CASSDYYTYGSYNEQFF
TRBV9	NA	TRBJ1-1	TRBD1	TGTGCCAGCAGCGCCGAGACAGGGTTCCTATTT	CASSAETGFLF
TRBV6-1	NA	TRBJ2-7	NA	TGTGCCAGCAGTGTCGGACACCACTCCTACGAGCAGTACTTC	CASSVGHHSYEQYF
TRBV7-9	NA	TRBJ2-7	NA	TGTGCCAGCAGCCCCACAAACGAGCAGTACTTC	CASSPTNEQYF
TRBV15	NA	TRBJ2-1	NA	TGTGCCACCAGCCGTTTCTCCCTGGACTACATTGACAATGAGCAGTTCTTC	CATSRFSLDYIDNEQFF
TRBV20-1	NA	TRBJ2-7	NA	TGCAGTGTTCAACAGGGCAACGAGCAGTACTTC	CSVQQGNEQYF
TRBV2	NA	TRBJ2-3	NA	TGTGCCAGCAGTGCCGGGACTAGCACAGATACGCAGTATTTT	CASSAGTSTDTQYF
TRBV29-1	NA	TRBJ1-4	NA	TGCAGCGTTGAAGCGCGGGGGTATGAAAAACTGTTTTTT	CSVEARGYEKLFF
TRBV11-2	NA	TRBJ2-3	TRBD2	TGTGCCAGCAGCTTATGGACTAGCGGAGATACGCAGTATTTT	CASSLWTSGDTQYF
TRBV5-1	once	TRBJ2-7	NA	TGCGCCAGCAGCTTGGCCGGGGGTGACGTTTCCTCCTACGAGCAGTACTTC	CASSLAGGDVSSYEQYF
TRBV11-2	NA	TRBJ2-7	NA	TGTGCCAGCAGCTTAGGGGGTAGCGGAGCATACGAGCAGTACTTC	CASSLGGSGAYEQYF
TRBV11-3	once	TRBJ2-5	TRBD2	TGTGCCAGCAGCTGGCAACCGGGGGGGCTTATGGAGACCCAGTACTTC	CASSWQPGGLMETQYF
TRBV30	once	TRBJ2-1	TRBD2	TGTGCCTGGGATCGCGGGAGGGCCGAAGAGCAGTTCTTC	CAWDRGRAEEQFF
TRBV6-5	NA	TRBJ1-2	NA	TGTGCCAGCAGTTACTCCCCACAGGGCTATGGCTACACCTTC	CASSYSPQGYGYTF
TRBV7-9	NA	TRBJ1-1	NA	TGTGCCAGCAGCCCCCGAGGGAACACTGAAGCTTTCTTT	CASSPRGNTEAFF
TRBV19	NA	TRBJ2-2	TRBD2	TGTGCCAGTAGGCTAGCGGGAGGGCCGTGGATGGGGGAGCTGTTTTTT	CASRLAGGPWMGELFF
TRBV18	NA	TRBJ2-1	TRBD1	TGTGCCAGCTCACCACTGCAGGGGGCATACAATGAGCAGTTCTTC	CASSPLQGAYNEQFF
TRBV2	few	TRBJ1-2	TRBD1	TGTGCCAGCAGGAAAGACAGGGACGAGGACTATGGCTACACCTTC	CASRKDRDEDYGYTF
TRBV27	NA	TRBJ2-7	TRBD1	TGTGCCAGCATTGGACAGGGGTTATACGAGCAGTACTTC	CASIGQGLYEQYF
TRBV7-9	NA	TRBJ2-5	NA	TGTGCCAGCAGCTTAGAAGCGGGAGAGACCCAGTACTTC	CASSLEAGETQYF
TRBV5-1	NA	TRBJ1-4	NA	TGCGCCAGCAGCTGCCGGGTGGTAGAGGAAAAACTGTTTTTT	CASSCRVVEEKLFF